The 14 T cell receptor beta chains in this list originate from one sample, sequenced in a study of tissue T cells after allogeneic stem cell transplantation. Time point here: mouse harvest day 14 after allogeneic transplant. Each mouse received 10^7 T-cell-depleted marrow cells plus 10^6 splenic CD5+ T cells by tail vein. This table comes from immunoSEQ multiplex PCR, and its TCRdb copy is limited to in-frame clones, with some not included. Here the sample spans 2,000 to 2,500 clones, 40% to 55% being singletons. The sample taken for sequencing was gut tissue. Every receptor here comes from a female BALB/c mouse given C57BL/6 T cells with graft-versus-host disease after an allogeneic hematopoietic cell transplant.

This clone was counted only a few times. Here the gene names and germline are mouse. The read stops 1 residue short of the end of the CDR3; the missing end is completed from the germline J gene. J is TRBJ2-7 and V is TRBV15, with D unclear. Germline CDR1 SGHND, CDR2 FRSKSL. This CDR3 comprises 11 residues. V lost 3 bases and J 6 bases, leaving 6 bases between the germline ends. CDR3 residues: CASSFKTEQYF. CDR3 DNA, as far as it was read: TGTGCCAGCAGTTTCAAAACTGAACAGTAC.

With regard to this clone: Mouse names are used for the genes. From the germline J gene comes the end of the CDR3, since the read stops 1 residue before it. V is TRBV12-2 and J is TRBJ2-1; the match to TRBD1 covers 7 bases. The CDR3 is 13 residues long. Germline V gene lookup returns CDR1 SGHLS and CDR2 HYDKME. Trimming cost V 2 bases and J 3 bases; bases outside gene matches: 0. The CDR3 here is CASSRDSYAEQFF. CDR3 bases read: TGTGCCAGCTCTCGGGACAGCTATGCTGAGCAGTTC. Supplemented by reference TRBV12-2 and TRBJ2-1, the full variable domain reads NSGVVQSPRYIIKGKGERSILKCIPISGHLSVAWYQQTQGQELKFFIQHYDKMERDKGNLPSRFSVQQFDDYHSEMNMSALELEDSAVYFCASSRDSYAEQFFGPGTRLTVL.

This clone has a handful of counts. Gene and germline names: mouse. The read ends 1 residue early relative to the CDR3; the germline J gene fills the gap. The chain is built from TRBV26 and TRBJ1-5; D possibly corresponds to TRBD1 (5 bases). The V gene lost 4 bases and the J gene lost 2 bases, with 9 bases spanning the gap. The CDR3 runs to 14 residues. Germline V gene data show CDR1 as KGHPV and CDR2 as FQNQEV (reference sequence). CDR3 bases read: TGTGCCAGCAGTCCTCAGGGACACAACCAGGCTCCGCTT. Protein product: CASSPQGHNQAPL. The CDR3 as a whole reads CASSPQGHNQAPLF.

A few counts support this clone. Germline and genes: mouse. The read stops 1 residue short of the end of the CDR3; the missing end is completed from the germline J gene. V usage is TRBV3 and J usage is TRBJ1-2, with no clear D. V was clipped by 2 bases and J by 0 bases, with 4 bases between them. The CDR3 totals 13 residues. The germline CDR1 and CDR2 sequences are SNHLY and FYNGKV (reference sequence). This chain's CDR3 is CASSLSANSDYTF. Partial CDR3 DNA: TGTGCCAGCAGCTTAAGTGCAAACTCCGACTACACC. Filled out from reference TRBV3 and TRBJ1-2, the complete variable domain reads GPKVLQIPSHQIIDMGQMVTLNCDPVSNHLYFYWYKQILGQQMEFLVNFYNGKVMEKSKLFKDQFSVERPDGSYFTLKIQPTALEDSAVYFCASSLSANSDYTFGSGTRLLVI.

In the case of this clone: The listed genes are named as in mouse. Read sequence stops 1 residue before the CDR3 end, and the germline J gene provides the missing end. The V and J genes are TRBV26 and TRBJ1-1; no reliable D call. Germline V CDR1 and CDR2: KGHPV, FQNQEV (reference sequence). The CDR3 sequence is 12 residues long. V lost 4 bases to trimming and J lost 0 bases, with 3 bases between them. CDR3 DNA (partial): TGTGCCAGCAGTCGGACAAACACAGAAGTCTTC. It translates to CASSRTNTEVF. The complete CDR3 protein is CASSRTNTEVFF. Drawing the rest from reference TRBV26 and TRBJ1-1, the complete variable domain is NSKVIQTPRYLVKGQGQKAKMRCIPEKGHPVVFWYQQNKNNEFKFLINFQNQEVLQQIDMTEKRFSAECPSNSPCSLEIQSSEAGDSALYLCASSRTNTEVFFGKGTRLTVV.

This clone ranks as large. Mouse gene names apply. The CDR3 end falls 1 residue outside the read, so it is completed with the germline J gene. This sequence joins TRBV26 and TRBJ1-5; D unresolved. Per the germline V gene, CDR1 is KGHPV and CDR2 is FQNQEV (reference sequence). Trimming stripped 2 bases from V and 0 bases from J, with 5 bases between. CDR3 length: 14 amino acids. The CDR3 bases that were read are TGTGCCAGCAGTCTGACAGATAACAACCAGGCTCCGCTT. Protein sequence: CASSLTDNNQAPL. The whole CDR3 sequence is CASSLTDNNQAPLF.

As concerns this clone: A read error likely explains this, since a far larger clone differs by one base. Gene names and germline match the mouse. The CDR3 DNA, read in part, is TGTGCCTGCAGCTCGGGACTGGGGGATGATGCTGAGCAGTTC. Translation gives CACSSGLGDDAEQF. The complete CDR3 sequence is CACSSGLGDDAEQFF. The V call is TRBV4, the J call TRBJ2-1; 11 nucleotides line up with TRBD2. The read ends 1 residue before the CDR3 terminus; that terminus is restored from the germline J gene. Germline CDR1 LGHDT, CDR2 YNNKQL (reference sequence). The CDR3 covers 15 residues.

Within the sample, this clone is large (0.1 to 1%). Gene names are the mouse ones. This CDR3 is CASSLAGGEQYF. CDR3 DNA (partial): TGTGCCAGCAGTCTGGCGGGAGGAGAACAGTAC. The rearrangement links TRBV26 to TRBJ2-7; no clear D gene. With the read ending 1 residue before the CDR3 end, the germline J gene is used to fill in that end. The length of the CDR3 is 12 residues. The ends were cut back, 2 bases at V and 7 bases at J, with 9 bases in the middle. Germline CDR1 KGHPV, CDR2 FQNQEV (reference sequence).

With respect to this clone: These gene names are mouse names. The read ends 1 residue early relative to the CDR3; the germline J gene fills the gap. The gene calls are TRBV26 and TRBJ2-5, with 8 bases matching TRBD1. CDR1 is KGHPV and CDR2 is FQNQEV in the germline V gene (reference sequence). After removal of 4 bases from V and 4 bases from J, the junction contained 1 base not matched to a gene. CDR3 length equals 13 residues. This CDR3 reads CASSPQGEDTQYF. The DNA read from the CDR3 is TGTGCCAGCAGTCCACAGGGGGAAGACACCCAGTAC.

As concerns this clone: Here the gene names and germline are mouse. The missing CDR3 end, 1 residue past where the read stops, is filled in from the germline J gene. The J gene is TRBJ1-6, the V gene TRBV13-2, with D unclear. TRBJ1-6 is sorted into the ORF group, with uncertain function. The germline V gene encodes CDR1 NNHNN and CDR2 SYGAGS (reference sequence). Trimming removed 2 bases from V and 0 bases from J, with 6 bases in between. There are 15 residues in the CDR3. CDR3 region: CASGDRYSYNSPLYF. The part of the CDR3 DNA that was read is TGTGCCAGCGGTGACAGGTATTCCTATAATTCGCCCCTCTAC.

In the case of this clone: Gene names and germline refer to mouse. The DNA ends 1 residue before the CDR3 does, and the rest of the CDR3 is filled in from the germline J gene. The chain has TRBV2 and TRBJ2-7; D gene uncertain. The CDR3 consists of 13 residues. Germline V lookup: CDR1 LGHNA, CDR2 YSYQKL. With 2 bases removed from V and 0 bases from J, the gap between germline ends came to 5 bases. CDR3 DNA (partial): TGTGCCAGCAGCCAACCTAGCTCCTATGAACAGTAC. Encoded protein: CASSQPSSYEQY. The entire CDR3 protein is CASSQPSSYEQYF.

In regard to this clone: Gene labels here are mouse ones. The read ends 1 residue before the CDR3 terminus; that terminus is restored from the germline J gene. This chain connects TRBV3 to TRBJ1-4; no clear D. This CDR3 is built from 13 residues. Trimming left V 5 bases short and J 1 base short, with 5 bases between. From germline, CDR1 is SNHLY and CDR2 FYNGKV (reference sequence). The sequenced part of the CDR3 DNA is TGTGCCAGCAGCCGCAGTTCCAACGAAAGATTATTT. Residues: CASSRSSNERLF. Given in full, the CDR3 is CASSRSSNERLFF.

As for this clone: Gene names and germline refer to mouse. The CDR3: CSSSQTGSGNTLYF. CDR3 bases read: TGCTCCAGCAGTCAAACAGGGTCTGGAAATACGCTCTAT. J is TRBJ1-3 and V is TRBV23; the table names TRBD1, a call not compared with the DNA. The CDR3 end falls 1 residue outside the read, so it is completed with the germline J gene. CDR3 length equals 14 residues. The germline V gene encodes CDR1 KGHTA and CDR2 FQNQQP.

For this clone: Genes here carry mouse names. The CDR3 bases that were read are TGTGCCAGCAGTCTCGGACAGGGGAGGGACAACCAGGCTCCGCTT. It encodes CASSLGQGRDNQAPL. Given in full, the CDR3 is CASSLGQGRDNQAPLF. The rearrangement links TRBV15 to TRBJ1-5, with TRBD1 identical over 9 bases. Read sequence stops 1 residue before the CDR3 end, and the germline J gene provides the missing end. The germline V gene encodes CDR1 SGHND and CDR2 FRSKSL. The CDR3 spans 16 residues. V was clipped by 5 bases and J by 2 bases; unmatched bases: 7.